Presented here are 16 T cell receptor beta chains from one specimen sequenced in a study of T cell responses to AZD1222 COVID-19 vaccine. Libraries were prepared by immunoSEQ multiplex PCR; TCRdb keeps only in-frame clonotypes and omits some of them. The profile shows 140,000 to 150,000 clones, roughly nine tenths of them singletons. The source was peripheral blood, collected on day 0 of AZD1222 vaccination. These receptors originate from an adult in good health.

The rearrangement links TRBV15 to TRBJ2-1; D is unresolved. The CDR3 loop spans 15 amino acids. Between the trimmed V and J ends, which lost 0 bases and 5 bases, there was a span of 11 bases. From germline, CDR1 is LNHNV and CDR2 YYDKDF (reference sequence). The CDR3 spells CATSREPLPNNEQFF. CDR3 bases: TGTGCCACCAGCAGAGAACCACTCCCCAACAATGAGCAGTTCTTC.

The chain couples TRBV28 to TRBJ1-1; D possibly corresponds to TRBD1 (6 bases). The ends were cut back, 2 bases at V and 2 bases at J, with 12 bases in the middle. Germline V CDR1 and CDR2: MDHEN, SYDVKM. The CDR3 sequence is 15 residues long. CDR3 nucleotide sequence: TGTGCCAGCAGTTTAGGGGGCAGGGGAAACACTGAAGCTTTCTTT. Translation gives CASSLGGRGNTEAFF.

The rearrangement links TRBV6-5 to TRBJ2-7; tentative D call: TRBD1 (5 bases). This CDR3 is built from 13 residues. CDR1 and CDR2 from the germline V gene are MNHEY and SVGAGI. V lost 0 bases to trimming and J lost 9 bases, with 12 bases between them. The CDR3 DNA sequence: TGTGCCAGCAGTTACTCGACAGCTGGCGGGCAGTACTTC. This sequence encodes CASSYSTAGGQYF.

This clone occurred once. The chain employs TRBV9 and TRBJ1-5, with a tentative D call TRBD1 (5 bases). Germline assignment: CDR1 SGDLS and CDR2 YYNGEE. The germline V and J ends were trimmed by 2 bases and 16 bases, with 10 bases remaining between them. The CDR3 totals 10 residues. The CDR3 nucleotides read TGTGCCAGCAGCGTGGAGGGGTCTCATTTT. Encoded protein: CASSVEGSHF.

The rearrangement uses TRBV3-1 (or the pseudogene TRBV3-2) and TRBJ2-7; D is possibly TRBD1 (5 bases). V shed 7 bases and J shed 0 bases, with 22 bases lying between them. The CDR3 covers 17 residues. Germline V gives CDR1 LGHDT, CDR2 YNNKEL (reference sequence). In DNA form, the CDR3 reads TGTGCCAGCACTCCCAAGGGGTTAAGTACAACCTCCTACGAGCAGTACTTC. Amino acids: CASTPKGLSTTSYEQYF.

V gene TRBV2 combines with J gene TRBJ2-3; 7 nucleotides align to TRBD2. CDR1 is SNHLY, CDR2 FYNNEI, per germline. Trimming cost V 7 bases and J 4 bases; bases outside gene matches: 11. This CDR3 region has 15 residues. The CDR3 spells CASTREAGAADTQYF. DNA for the CDR3: TGTGCCAGCACCAGAGAGGCGGGAGCGGCAGATACGCAGTATTTT.

The chain recombines TRBV4-1 with TRBJ1-2; D is unclear. The CDR3 is 14 residues long. Germline V gene lookup returns CDR1 MGHRA and CDR2 YSYEKL. The V gene lost 5 bases and the J gene lost 8 bases, with 18 bases spanning the gap. CDR3 sequence: CASSLLAALPGYTF. CDR3 DNA sequence: TGCGCCAGCAGCTTACTTGCCGCCCTCCCCGGCTACACCTTC.

The rearrangement uses TRBV4-1 and TRBJ2-7; 10 nucleotides agree with TRBD1. CDR3 size: 17 residues. Trimming cost V 0 bases and J 0 bases; bases outside gene matches: 5. Germline V lookup: CDR1 MGHRA, CDR2 YSYEKL. The CDR3 DNA follows: TGCGCCAGCAGCCAAGATTCCGGGACAGGGGCCTCCTACGAGCAGTACTTC. Amino acids: CASSQDSGTGASYEQYF.

This sequence joins TRBV7-9 and TRBJ1-1; no clear D gene. V lost 4 bases, J lost 3 bases, and 9 bases lay in between. The germline V gene encodes CDR1 SEHNR and CDR2 FQNEAQ (reference sequence). The CDR3 is 13 amino acids. The chain's CDR3 is CASSSEVYTEAFF. The CDR3 DNA reads as TGTGCCAGCAGCTCAGAGGTCTACACTGAAGCTTTCTTT.

The chain links TRBV5-1 to TRBJ1-1; TRBD1 aligns across 10 bases. Germline V lookup: CDR1 SGHRS, CDR2 YFSETQ. The CDR3 length is 14 residues. The V gene end was trimmed by 2 bases and the J gene end by 6 bases; junction bases not matched to a gene: 4. CDR3 sequence: CASSFGQGGAEAFF. CDR3 coding DNA: TGCGCCAGCAGCTTTGGACAGGGGGGTGCTGAAGCTTTCTTT.

The CDR3 region is CASSLRQGPTYEQYF. The CDR3 DNA follows: TGTGCCAGCAGCTTGAGACAGGGACCGACCTACGAGCAGTACTTC. The rearrangement joins TRBV11-3 to TRBJ2-7; TRBD1 agrees at 7 bases. Germline CDR1 is SGHNT and CDR2 is YENEEA. With 3 bases clipped from V and 2 bases from J, the junction kept 7 bases outside the gene matches. There are 15 residues in the CDR3. The full variable domain, in which reference TRBV11-3 and TRBJ2-7 provide the parts outside the CDR3, is EAGVVQSPRYKIIEKKQPVAFWCNPISGHNTLYWYLQNLGQGPELLIRYENEEAVDDSQLPKDRFSAERLKGVDSTLKIQPAELGDSAVYLCASSLRQGPTYEQYFGPGTRLTVT.

The V and J genes are TRBV3-1 (or the pseudogene TRBV3-2) and TRBJ1-2, with TRBD1 matching 10 bases. V shed 4 bases and J 8 bases; nucleotides not matched to a gene: 1. The CDR3 is 12 residues long. Looked up from germline, CDR1 is LGHDT and CDR2 is YNNKEL (reference sequence). The CDR3 region has the DNA TGTGCCAGCAGCCCGGGACAGGGGGGCTACACCTTC. It codes for CASSPGQGGYTF.

V is TRBV28 and J is TRBJ2-2; TRBD2 matches 8 bases. Germline V gives CDR1 MDHEN, CDR2 SYDVKM. V shed 4 bases, J shed 5 bases, and the junction held 18 bases outside the gene matches. This CDR3 is 19 amino acids long. The DNA of the CDR3 is TGTGCCAGCAGTTCCCCCTCCGGTAGCGGGATCGGTGGAACCGGGGAGCTGTTTTTT. Translation gives CASSSPSGSGIGGTGELFF.

The V and J genes are TRBV27 and TRBJ1-6; D possibly corresponds to TRBD1 (6 bases). The CDR3 runs to 15 residues. Trimming shortened V by 7 bases and J by 7 bases, and 17 bases separated the two germline ends. CDR1 is MNHEY and CDR2 is SMNVEV in the germline V gene (reference sequence). For the CDR3, the DNA is TGTGCCAGCACTGGGGGCACCCCTTCGAATTCACCCCTCCACTTT. Translating it yields CASTGGTPSNSPLHF.

This chain links TRBV19 with TRBJ1-1; D not certain. CDR1 is LNHDA, CDR2 SQIVND, per germline (reference sequence). The CDR3 extends over 13 amino acids. V lost 3 bases and J lost 6, with 11 bases in between. This CDR3 reads CASSIREKAEAFF. Written as DNA, the CDR3 is TGTGCCAGTAGTATCCGAGAGAAGGCTGAAGCTTTCTTT.

The rearrangement links TRBV29-1 to TRBJ2-7, with D tentatively TRBD1 (6 bases). Trimming removed 4 bases from V and 3 bases from J, with 10 bases in between. Germline V gives CDR1 SQVTM, CDR2 ANQGSEA. The CDR3 contains 12 residues. CDR3 protein: CSVGGLGYEQYF. DNA of the CDR3: TGCAGCGTTGGGGGGCTTGGCTACGAGCAGTACTTC.